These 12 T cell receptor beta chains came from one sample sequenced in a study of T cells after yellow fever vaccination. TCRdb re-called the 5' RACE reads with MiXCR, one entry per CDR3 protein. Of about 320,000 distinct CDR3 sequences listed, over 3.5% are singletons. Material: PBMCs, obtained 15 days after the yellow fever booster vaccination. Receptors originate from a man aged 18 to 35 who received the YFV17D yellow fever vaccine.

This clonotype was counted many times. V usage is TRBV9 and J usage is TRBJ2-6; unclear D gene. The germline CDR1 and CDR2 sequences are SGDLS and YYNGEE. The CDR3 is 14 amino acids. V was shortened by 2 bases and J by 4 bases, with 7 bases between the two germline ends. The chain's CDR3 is CASSVEAGANVLTF. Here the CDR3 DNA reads TGTGCCAGCAGCGTTGAGGCAGGGGCCAACGTCCTGACTTTC.

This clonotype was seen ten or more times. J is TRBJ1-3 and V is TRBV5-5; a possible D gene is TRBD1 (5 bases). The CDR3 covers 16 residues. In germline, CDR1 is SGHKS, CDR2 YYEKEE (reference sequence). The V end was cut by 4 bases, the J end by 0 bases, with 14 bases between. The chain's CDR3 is CASSLGRLSSGNTIYF. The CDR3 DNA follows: TGTGCCAGCAGCCTGGGACGGCTCAGCTCTGGAAACACCATATATTTT.

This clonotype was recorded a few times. The CDR3 region has the DNA TGTGCCAGCACCCCTCGGGGGGCGGCCTACGAGCAGTACTTC. It translates to CASTPRGAAYEQYF. The chain uses TRBV12-3 or TRBV12-4 and TRBJ2-7; D perhaps matches TRBD2 (7 bases). CDR3 size: 14 residues. The ends were cut back, 7 bases at V and 2 bases at J, with 15 bases in the middle.

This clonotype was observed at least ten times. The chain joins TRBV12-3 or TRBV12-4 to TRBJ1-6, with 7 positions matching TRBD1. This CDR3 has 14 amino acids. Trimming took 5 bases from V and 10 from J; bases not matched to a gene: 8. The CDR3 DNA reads TGTGCCAGCAGTAGCCGACAGGGACGGTCACCCCTCCACTTT. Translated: CASSSRQGRSPLHF.

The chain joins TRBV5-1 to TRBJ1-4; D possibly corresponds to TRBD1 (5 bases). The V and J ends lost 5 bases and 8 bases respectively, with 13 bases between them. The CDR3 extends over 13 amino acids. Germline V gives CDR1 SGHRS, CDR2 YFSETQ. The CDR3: CASSYLRGEKLFF. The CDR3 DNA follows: TGCGCCAGCAGTTATCTGAGGGGCGAAAAACTGTTTTTT.

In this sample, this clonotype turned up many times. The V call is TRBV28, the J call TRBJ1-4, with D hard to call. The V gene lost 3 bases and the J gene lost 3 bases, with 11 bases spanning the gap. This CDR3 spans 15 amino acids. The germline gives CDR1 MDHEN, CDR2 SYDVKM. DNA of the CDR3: TGTGCCAGCAGTTTCCAGGCAGGAGCTAATGAAAAACTGTTTTTT. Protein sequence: CASSFQAGANEKLFF.

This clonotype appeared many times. The CDR3 loop is CASSFGTGGKQFF. CDR3 sequence (DNA): TGTGCCAGCAGCTTCGGGACAGGGGGGAAGCAGTTCTTC. The rearrangement uses TRBV7-2 and TRBJ2-1, with 11 bases matching TRBD1. Germline V CDR1 and CDR2: SGHTA, FQGNSA. V dropped 3 bases and J dropped 11; count of bases not matched to a gene: 3. The CDR3 has 13 amino acids.

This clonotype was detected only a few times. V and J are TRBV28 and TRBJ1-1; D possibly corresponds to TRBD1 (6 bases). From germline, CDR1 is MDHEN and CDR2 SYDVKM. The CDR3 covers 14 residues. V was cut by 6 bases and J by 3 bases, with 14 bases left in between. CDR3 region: CASSQVTGYTEAFF. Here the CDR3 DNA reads TGTGCCAGCAGCCAAGTAACAGGGTACACTGAAGCTTTCTTT.

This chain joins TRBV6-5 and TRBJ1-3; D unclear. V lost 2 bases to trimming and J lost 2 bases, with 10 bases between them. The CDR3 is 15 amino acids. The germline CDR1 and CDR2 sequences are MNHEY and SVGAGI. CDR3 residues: CASSYTAGTGNTIYF. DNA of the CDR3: TGTGCCAGCAGTTACACCGCAGGCACTGGAAACACCATATATTTT.

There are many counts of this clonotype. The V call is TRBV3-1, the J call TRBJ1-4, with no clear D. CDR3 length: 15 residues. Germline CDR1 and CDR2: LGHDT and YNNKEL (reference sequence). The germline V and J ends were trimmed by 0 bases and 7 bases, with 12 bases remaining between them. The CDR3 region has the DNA TGTGCCAGCAGCCAAGATTCGCAGGATACTGAAAAACTGTTTTTT. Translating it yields CASSQDSQDTEKLFF.

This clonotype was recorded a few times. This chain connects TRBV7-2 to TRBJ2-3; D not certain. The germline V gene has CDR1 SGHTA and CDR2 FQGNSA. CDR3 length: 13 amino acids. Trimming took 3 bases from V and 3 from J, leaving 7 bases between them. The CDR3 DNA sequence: TGTGCCAGCAGCTTCCAGGAGACAGATACGCAGTATTTT. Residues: CASSFQETDTQYF.

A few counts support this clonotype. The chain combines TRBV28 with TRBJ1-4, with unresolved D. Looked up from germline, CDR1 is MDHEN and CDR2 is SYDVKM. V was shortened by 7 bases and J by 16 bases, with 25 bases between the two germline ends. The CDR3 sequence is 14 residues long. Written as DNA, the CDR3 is TGTGCCAGCACCCACCTTAGTGGCGTGGGATATCGGTTTTTT. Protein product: CASTHLSGVGYRFF.